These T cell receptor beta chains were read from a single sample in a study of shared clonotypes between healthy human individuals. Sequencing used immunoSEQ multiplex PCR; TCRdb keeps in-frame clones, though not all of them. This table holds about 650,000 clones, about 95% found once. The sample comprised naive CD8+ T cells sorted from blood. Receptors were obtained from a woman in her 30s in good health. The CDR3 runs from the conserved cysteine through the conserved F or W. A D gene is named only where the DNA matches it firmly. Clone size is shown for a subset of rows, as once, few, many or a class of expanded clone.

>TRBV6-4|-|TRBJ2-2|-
CASSGLPYGELFF
TGTGCCAGCAGTGGACTCCCCTACGGGGAGCTGTTTTTT
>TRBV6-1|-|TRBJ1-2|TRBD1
CASSYNRLQGDGYTF
TGTGCCAGCAGCTACAATCGACTACAGGGGGACGGCTACACCTTC
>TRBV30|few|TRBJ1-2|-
CAWTLYGRIVNYGYTF
TGTGCCTGGACCTTATACGGAAGAATCGTGAACTATGGCTACACCTTC
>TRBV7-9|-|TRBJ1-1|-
CASSLPGQPNTEAFF
TGTGCCAGCAGCTTACCGGGCCAACCGAACACTGAAGCTTTCTTT
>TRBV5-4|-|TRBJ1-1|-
CASSGPLDKNTEAFF
TGTGCCAGCAGCGGGCCGTTGGACAAGAACACTGAAGCTTTCTTT
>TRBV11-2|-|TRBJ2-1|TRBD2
CASSPGWGTSGSNEQFF
TGTGCCAGCAGCCCTGGGTGGGGGACTAGCGGGAGCAATGAGCAGTTCTTC
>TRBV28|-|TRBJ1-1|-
CASSFRGGMNTEAFF
TGTGCCAGCAGTTTTCGGGGGGGAATGAACACTGAAGCTTTCTTT
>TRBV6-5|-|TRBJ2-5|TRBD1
CASRLRGKETQYF
TGTGCCAGCAGGCTCAGGGGGAAAGAGACCCAGTACTTC
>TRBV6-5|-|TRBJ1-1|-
CASTRDLGTEAFF
TGTGCCAGCACCCGGGACCTAGGGACTGAAGCTTTCTTT
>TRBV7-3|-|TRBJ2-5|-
CASSSAGTAQETQYF
TGTGCCAGCAGCTCCGCCGGGACTGCACAAGAGACCCAGTACTTC
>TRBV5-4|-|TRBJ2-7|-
CASSWGTHEQYF
TGTGCCAGCAGCTGGGGGACTCACGAGCAGTACTTC
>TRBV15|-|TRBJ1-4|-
CATSRDSGGGGTNEKLFF
TGTGCCACCAGCAGAGATTCTGGCGGCGGAGGAACTAATGAAAAACTGTTTTTT
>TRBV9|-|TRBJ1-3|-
CASSVEFGSSRNTIYF
TGTGCCAGCAGCGTAGAGTTCGGCTCCTCTCGAAACACCATATATTTT
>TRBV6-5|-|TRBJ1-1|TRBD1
CASSYSTGGITEAFF
TGTGCCAGCAGTTACTCGACAGGGGGTATCACTGAAGCTTTCTTT
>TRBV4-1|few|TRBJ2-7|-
CASSQRSSYEQYF
TGCGCCAGCAGCCAGAGGAGCTCCTACGAGCAGTACTTC
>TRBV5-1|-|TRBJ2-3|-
CASSKDHPSGPDTQYF
TGCGCCAGCAGCAAAGACCATCCATCCGGCCCAGATACGCAGTATTTT
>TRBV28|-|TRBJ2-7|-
CASSPARDISYEQYF
TGTGCCAGCAGCCCCGCCCGGGACATTTCCTACGAGCAGTACTTC
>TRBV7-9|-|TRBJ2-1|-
CASSLDLANPYNEQFF
TGTGCCAGCAGCTTGGATCTAGCGAACCCTTACAATGAGCAGTTCTTC
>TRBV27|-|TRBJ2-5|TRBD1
CASSPRTGYLETQYF
TGTGCCAGCAGTCCCAGGACAGGGTACTTGGAGACCCAGTACTTC
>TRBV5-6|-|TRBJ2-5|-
CASSPSDQETQYF
TGTGCCAGCAGCCCTAGCGATCAAGAGACCCAGTACTTC
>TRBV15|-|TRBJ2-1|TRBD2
CATSREGTSGPNEQFF
TGTGCCACCAGCCGTGAAGGGACTAGCGGACCCAATGAGCAGTTCTTC
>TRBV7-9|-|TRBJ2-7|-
CASSPSSSSGSYEQYF
TGTGCCAGCAGCCCTAGTTCGAGTAGCGGATCCTACGAGCAGTACTTC
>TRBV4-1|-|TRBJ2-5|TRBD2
CASSHPPGGQETQYF
TGCGCCAGCAGCCACCCCCCGGGGGGTCAGGAGACCCAGTACTTC
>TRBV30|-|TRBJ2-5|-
CAWSVGSGRETQYF
TGTGCCTGGAGTGTAGGATCGGGGAGGGAGACCCAGTACTTC
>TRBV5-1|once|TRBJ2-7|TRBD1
CASSWGQGGYEQYF
TGCGCCAGCAGCTGGGGACAGGGGGGTTACGAGCAGTACTTC
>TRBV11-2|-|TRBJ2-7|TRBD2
CASSTGLAGVEQYF
TGTGCCAGCAGCACAGGACTAGCGGGAGTGGAGCAGTACTTC
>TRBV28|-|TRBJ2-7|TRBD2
CASIGTSKYEQYF
TGTGCCAGTATCGGGACTAGCAAGTACGAGCAGTACTTC
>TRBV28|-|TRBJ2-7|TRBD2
CASSFPSREGRYEQYF
TGTGCCAGCAGTTTCCCCTCACGGGAGGGCCGCTACGAGCAGTACTTC
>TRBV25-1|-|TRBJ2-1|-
CASSEVEQFF
TGTGCCAGCAGTGAAGTTGAGCAGTTCTTC
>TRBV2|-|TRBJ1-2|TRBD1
CASSEEFRDSGYTF
TGTGCCAGCAGTGAAGAGTTTAGGGACAGTGGCTACACCTTC
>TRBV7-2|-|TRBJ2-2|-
CASSSVPYRANTGELFF
TGTGCCAGCAGCTCGGTTCCTTATAGGGCGAACACCGGGGAGCTGTTTTTT
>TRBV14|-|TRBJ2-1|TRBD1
CASSSGRDRGFIEQFF
TGTGCCAGCAGCTCCGGCCGGGACAGGGGTTTCATTGAGCAGTTCTTC
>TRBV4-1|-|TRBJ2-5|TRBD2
CASSQVGLAGVAETQYF
TGCGCCAGCAGCCAAGTGGGCCTAGCGGGAGTCGCGGAGACCCAGTACTTC
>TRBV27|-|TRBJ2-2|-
CASLGRTNTGELFF
TGTGCCAGCTTAGGCAGGACGAACACCGGGGAGCTGTTTTTT
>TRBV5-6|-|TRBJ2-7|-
CASSYQGGEQYF
TGTGCCAGCAGCTATCAGGGGGGCGAGCAGTACTTC
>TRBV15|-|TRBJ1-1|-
CATSSETTYTEAFF
TGTGCCACCAGCAGCGAGACAACATACACTGAAGCTTTCTTT
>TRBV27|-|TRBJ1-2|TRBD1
CASSLAGQVLNGYTF
TGTGCCAGCAGTTTAGCCGGACAGGTCCTCAATGGCTACACCTTC
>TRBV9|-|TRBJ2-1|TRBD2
CASRVLTSGSNEQFF
TGTGCCAGCAGAGTTTTGACTAGCGGGAGCAATGAGCAGTTCTTC
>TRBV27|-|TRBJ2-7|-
CASSLLQRDIHEQYF
TGTGCCAGCAGTTTATTACAGCGGGACATTCACGAGCAGTACTTC
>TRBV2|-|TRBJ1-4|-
CASSESGDTNEKLFF
TGTGCCAGCAGTGAAAGCGGGGATACTAATGAAAAACTGTTTTTT
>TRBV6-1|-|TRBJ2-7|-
CASTIDYEQYF
TGTGCCAGCACCATAGACTACGAGCAGTACTTC
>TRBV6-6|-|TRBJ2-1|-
CASSQEPKVNEQFF
TGTGCCAGCTCCCAGGAGCCAAAGGTCAATGAGCAGTTCTTC
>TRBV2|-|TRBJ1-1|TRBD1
CASRTGTAIGGTEAFF
TGTGCCAGCAGGACCGGGACAGCAATAGGGGGTACTGAAGCTTTCTTT
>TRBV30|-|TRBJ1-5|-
CAWKVRRDQPQHF
TGTGCCTGGAAAGTGAGGAGAGATCAGCCCCAGCATTTT
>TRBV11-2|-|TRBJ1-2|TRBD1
CASSLVGGQGIFNYGYTF
TGTGCCAGCAGCTTAGTGGGGGGACAGGGGATTTTTAACTATGGCTACACCTTC
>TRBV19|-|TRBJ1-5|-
CASSIDFYQPQHF
TGTGCCAGTAGTATCGATTTTTATCAGCCCCAGCATTTT
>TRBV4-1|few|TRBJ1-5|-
CASSPLTGLGTPQHF
TGCGCCAGCAGCCCTCTGACCGGGTTGGGGACGCCCCAGCATTTT
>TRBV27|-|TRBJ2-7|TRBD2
CASSPGVAGGYEQYF
TGTGCCAGCAGTCCCGGGGTAGCGGGAGGGTACGAGCAGTACTTC
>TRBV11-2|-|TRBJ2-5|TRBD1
CASSLDLHGQGMGWQETQYF
TGTGCCAGCAGCTTAGACCTCCACGGACAGGGAATGGGGTGGCAAGAGACCCAGTACTTC
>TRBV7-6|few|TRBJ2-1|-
CASSPTYNEQFF
TGTGCCAGCAGCCCTACCTACAATGAGCAGTTCTTC
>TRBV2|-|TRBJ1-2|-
CASNRQGGYTF
TGTGCCAGCAATCGCCAGGGCGGCTACACCTTC